These 6 T cell receptor beta chains came from one sample sequenced in a study of shared clonotypes between healthy human individuals. Repertoires were generated with immunoSEQ multiplex PCR, while TCRdb's copy carries only in-frame clones and drops some. Of some 2 million clones in the sample, approximately 95% were seen once. CD45RO-negative, CCR7-positively selected cells formed the naive CD8 fraction, excluding terminally differentiated effector memory CD45RA+ cells. Sequencing was carried out using naive CD8+ T cells sorted from blood. The receptors derive from a man between 18 and 29 years old in good health.

CDR3 sequence reads: CASLPFTGGNTEAFF. Written as DNA, the CDR3 is TGTGCCAGTCTGCCGTTTACAGGGGGAAACACTGAAGCTTTCTTT. V and J are TRBV19 and TRBJ1-1; TRBD1 agrees at 8 bases. The germline gives CDR1 LNHDA, CDR2 SQIVND (reference sequence). This CDR3 region has 15 residues. V lost 8 bases and J lost 2; bases outside the gene matches: 10.

V is TRBV19 and J is TRBJ2-7, with 7 bases aligning to TRBD2. V lost 8 bases and J lost 2; bases outside the gene matches: 9. Germline values: CDR1 LNHDA, CDR2 SQIVND (reference sequence). This CDR3 spans 14 amino acids. CDR3 region: CASDLKGLPYEQYF. The DNA for the CDR3 is TGTGCCAGTGACCTTAAGGGACTACCCTACGAGCAGTACTTC.

Comment on this clone: The sample contains more than one DNA sequence encoding this CDR3. V is TRBV5-4 and J is TRBJ2-7; tentatively, D is TRBD2 (7 bases). The V end lost 0 bases, the J end lost 2 bases, and 12 bases lay between the germline ends. The CDR3 length is 15 residues. Looked up from germline, CDR1 is SGHNT and CDR2 is YYREEE (reference sequence). The CDR3 sequence: CASSLEAGAAYEQYF. Written as DNA, the CDR3 is TGTGCCAGCAGCTTGGAGGCGGGGGCGGCCTACGAGCAGTACTTC.

The chain employs TRBV7-9 and TRBJ2-7, with D possibly matching TRBD1 (6 bases). The V and J ends lost 3 bases and 0 bases respectively, with 15 bases between them. Germline CDR1 reads SEHNR; CDR2 reads FQNEAQ (reference sequence). CDR3 size: 16 residues. The CDR3 region is CASSFSPGHPSYEQYF. The CDR3 region has the DNA TGTGCCAGCAGCTTTAGTCCGGGACACCCCTCCTACGAGCAGTACTTC. Combining the CDR3 with reference TRBV7-9 and TRBJ2-7 gives the whole variable domain DTGVSQNPRHKITKRGQNVTFRCDPISEHNRLYWYRQTLGQGPEFLTYFQNEAQLEKSRLLSDRFSAERPKGSFSTLEIQRTEQGDSAMYLCASSFSPGHPSYEQYFGPGTRLTVT.

The CDR3 spells CASSLVKPGQFF. The CDR3 region has the DNA TGTGCCAGCAGCTTAGTTAAGCCAGGGCAGTTCTTC. The rearrangement links TRBV7-9 to TRBJ2-1; no clear D gene. Trimming left V 1 base short and J 12 bases short, with 10 bases between. The germline V gene has CDR1 SEHNR and CDR2 FQNEAQ (reference sequence). This CDR3 comprises 12 residues. Filled out from reference TRBV7-9 and TRBJ2-1, the complete variable domain reads DTGVSQNPRHKITKRGQNVTFRCDPISEHNRLYWYRQTLGQGPEFLTYFQNEAQLEKSRLLSDRFSAERPKGSFSTLEIQRTEQGDSAMYLCASSLVKPGQFFGPGTRLTVL.

In regard to this clone: This specimen includes other DNA sequences encoding the same CDR3. The gene calls are TRBV25-1 and TRBJ2-2; the D is unclear. This CDR3 is built from 12 residues. Trimming removed 3 bases from V and 3 bases from J, with 2 bases in between. CDR1 MGHDK and CDR2 SYGVNS come from the germline V gene. In nucleotides, the CDR3 is TGTGCCAGCAGTGAGTACACCGGGGAGCTGTTTTTT. Protein product: CASSEYTGELFF. The variable domain in full, completed from reference TRBV25-1 and TRBJ2-2, reads EADIYQTPRYLVIGTGKKITLECSQTMGHDKMYWYQQDPGMELHLIHYSYGVNSTEKGDLSSESTVSRIRTEHFPLTLESARPSHTSQYLCASSEYTGELFFGEGSRLTVL.